These 26 T cell receptor beta chains were all obtained from the same sample, sequenced in a study of shared clonotypes between healthy human individuals. The assay was immunoSEQ multiplex PCR, and TCRdb's table has in-frame clones only and misses some. Of over 400,000 clones in the sample, over 70% were seen once. Sequencing was carried out using PBMCs. These receptors all come from a woman aged 35 to 49 in good health. Some clones in this sample may be carry-over from other donors' samples.

Remarks on this clone: Only one base separates this from a far larger clonotype, so it likely reflects a read error. The same CDR3 is also encoded by other DNA sequences in this sample. The rearrangement links TRBV6-1 to TRBJ2-1, with TRBD2 matching over 9 bases. Germline assignment: CDR1 MNHNS and CDR2 SASEGT. After removal of 1 base from V and 8 bases from J, the junction contained 6 bases not matched to a gene. CDR3 length equals 15 residues. The CDR3 coding sequence is TGTGCCAGCAGTGAAGACTCCGGGACTAGCCATGAGCAGTTCTTC. This translates into CASSEDSGTSHEQFF.

This clone was detected many times. This same CDR3 is encoded by further DNA sequences in the sample. The chain recombines TRBV28 with TRBJ1-2; TRBD1 matches at 9 bases. The CDR3 consists of 14 residues. Germline-derived CDR1 and CDR2 are MDHEN and SYDVKM. With V trimmed by 6 bases and J by 4 bases, 6 bases remained unmatched. The CDR3 loop is CASRLQGAPYGYTF. The DNA for the CDR3 is TGTGCCAGCAGGTTACAGGGGGCGCCCTATGGCTACACCTTC.

The chain is built from TRBV14 and TRBJ1-5; TRBD1 might be the D (5 bases). The CDR3 consists of 15 residues. Looked up from germline, CDR1 is SGHDN and CDR2 is FVKESK. Trimming removed 3 bases from V and 4 bases from J, with 13 bases in between. The CDR3 protein is CASSQLREGNQPQHF. In nucleotides, the CDR3 is TGTGCCAGCAGCCAGCTGCGGGAGGGGAATCAGCCCCAGCATTTT.

The V and J genes are TRBV7-2 and TRBJ1-5; D unclear. Deletions cut 6 bases from V and 4 bases from J, with 7 bases between. This CDR3 region has 12 residues. Germline lookup yields CDR1 SGHTA and CDR2 FQGNSA. The CDR3 DNA reads as TGTGCCAGCAGTTTTAGGAATCAGCCCCAGCATTTT. Its protein product is CASSFRNQPQHF.

The J gene is TRBJ2-7, the V gene TRBV9; TRBD1 aligns across 9 bases. This CDR3 region has 17 residues. The V gene's germline CDR1 is SGDLS and CDR2 YYNGEE. Germline trimming cut 0 bases from V and 5 bases from J; bases unmatched to any gene: 12. CDR3 coding DNA: TGTGCCAGCAGCGTAGAGGGGGACAGGGACCCCCCTAACGAGCAGTACTTC. Its protein product is CASSVEGDRDPPNEQYF.

The rearrangement uses TRBV28 and TRBJ1-2; D gene uncertain. Germline V gives CDR1 MDHEN, CDR2 SYDVKM. With 10 bases removed from V and 5 bases from J, the gap between germline ends came to 11 bases. This CDR3 has 11 amino acids. CDR3 nucleotides: TGTGCCACCGGGGAGGGATATGGCTACACCTTC. Protein product: CATGEGYGYTF.

V gene TRBV5-4 combines with J gene TRBJ2-7; D is ambiguous. The CDR3 contains 11 residues. Per germline, CDR1 SGHNT and CDR2 YYREEE (reference sequence). The V end lost 5 bases, the J end lost 3 bases, and 6 bases lay between the germline ends. This CDR3 reads CASSAGYEQYF. DNA for the CDR3: TGTGCCAGCAGTGCTGGCTACGAGCAGTACTTC.

This chain links TRBV18 with TRBJ2-5, with D possibly called TRBD1 or TRBD2 (5 bases each). The V gene lost 3 bases and the J gene lost 1 base, with 12 bases spanning the gap. The CDR3 has 15 residues. In germline, CDR1 is KGHSH, CDR2 LQKENI. CDR3 region: CASSPRGDLQETQYF. CDR3 nucleotides: TGTGCCAGCTCACCCAGAGGGGATCTCCAAGAGACCCAGTACTTC.

V is TRBV7-2 and J is TRBJ2-1, with D uncertain. Trimming took off 2 bases at V and 2 bases at J, with 10 bases between the two ends. Germline values: CDR1 SGHTA, CDR2 FQGNSA. This CDR3 is built from 15 residues. This chain's CDR3 is CASSLRSATYNEQFF. Written as DNA, the CDR3 is TGTGCCAGCAGCTTACGGTCAGCGACCTACAATGAGCAGTTCTTC.

As concerns this clone: Since a far larger clone is one base different, this is likely a read error. The chain employs TRBV28 and TRBJ2-1; 11 bases are shared with TRBD2. Germline loops: CDR1 MDHEN, CDR2 SYDVKM. The CDR3 has 16 amino acids. In DNA, the CDR3 is TGTGCCAGCAATGACCCGGGACTAGCGGCTCTTACGGAGCAGCTCTTC. Translated: CASNDPGLAALTEQLF. Filled out from reference TRBV28 and TRBJ2-1, the complete variable domain reads DVKVTQSSRYLVKRTGEKVFLECVQDMDHENMFWYRQDPGLGLRLIYFSYDVKMKEKGDIPEGYSVSREKKERFSLILESASTNQTSMYLCASNDPGLAALTEQLFGPGTRLTVL.

The V and J genes are TRBV7-8 and TRBJ1-1; no definite D call. This CDR3 has 17 amino acids. V lost 1 base and J lost 1, with 16 bases in between. Germline V gives CDR1 SGHVS, CDR2 FQNEAQ. The CDR3 DNA follows: TGTGCCAGCAGCTTAGGTGGCTTACGGGCGTCGAACACTGAAGCTTTCTTT. The encoded protein is CASSLGGLRASNTEAFF.

This clone was counted a single time. A far larger clone is only one base removed, so a read error is likely. The chain couples TRBV28 to TRBJ1-4; tentative D call: TRBD1 (6 bases). Per germline, CDR1 MDHEN and CDR2 SYDVKM. V lost 6 bases, J lost 8 bases, and 25 bases lay in between. The CDR3 is made up of 17 amino acids. The CDR3 reads CASSVSGADRSLEKLFF. The CDR3 DNA follows: TGTGCCAGCAGCGTTTCTGGGGCCGACAGGTCTTTGGAAAAACTGTTTTTT.

V usage is TRBV28 and J usage is TRBJ1-3; 7 bases match TRBD1. Germline lookup yields CDR1 MDHEN and CDR2 SYDVKM. CDR3 length: 14 residues. The junction had 4 bases not matched to a gene; V was cut back by 6 bases and J by 2 bases. This CDR3 reads CASSLGQTGNTIYF. CDR3 nucleotides: TGTGCCAGCAGCCTGGGACAGACTGGAAACACCATATATTTT. The full variable domain, its missing parts supplied by reference TRBV28 and TRBJ1-3, is DVKVTQSSRYLVKRTGEKVFLECVQDMDHENMFWYRQDPGLGLRLIYFSYDVKMKEKGDIPEGYSVSREKKERFSLILESASTNQTSMYLCASSLGQTGNTIYFGEGSWLTVV.

This clone was seen many times. Other DNA sequences in this specimen translate into the identical CDR3. This chain joins TRBV7-9 and TRBJ2-5; 7 nucleotides match TRBD1. The better agreement between TRBJ2-7 and the DNA end casts doubt on the J call. CDR1 is SEHNR, CDR2 FQNEAQ, per germline (reference sequence). The CDR3 contains 14 residues. Here the CDR3 DNA reads TGTGCCAGCAGCTTAGGCGGACAGGCGGACGAGCAGTACTTC. As protein: CASSLGGQADEQYF.

This sequence joins TRBV4-1 and TRBJ1-4; the D is unclear. The CDR3 spans 15 residues. V lost 2 bases and J lost 10, with 17 bases in between. Germline V gene lookup returns CDR1 MGHRA and CDR2 YSYEKL. CDR3 residues: CASSQLTNTRGKLFF. The CDR3 DNA reads TGCGCCAGCAGCCAACTTACCAACACCCGAGGAAAACTGTTTTTT.

Points on this clone: This likely came from a read error, as a far larger clone is one base away. The conserved phenylalanine or tryptophan normally closing the CDR3 is absent here, so this likely arose from a read error. The V gene is TRBV5-4, the J gene TRBJ2-7, with D possibly matching TRBD2 (5 bases). The CDR3 runs to 14 residues. The germline V gene encodes CDR1 SGHNT and CDR2 YYREEE (reference sequence). Trimming left V 1 base short and J 0 bases short, with 8 bases between. The CDR3 sequence: CASSLFGNSYEQYS. The CDR3 DNA reads TGTGCCAGCAGCTTGTTCGGGAACTCCTACGAGCAGTACTCC.

The chain uses TRBV28 and TRBJ2-7; possible D gene TRBD1, 6 bases. The CDR3 sequence is 14 residues long. V was clipped by 6 bases and J by 0 bases, with 12 bases between them. The germline V gene encodes CDR1 MDHEN and CDR2 SYDVKM. As DNA, the CDR3 is TGTGCCAGCAGGTCCGGGACACTCTCCTACGAGCAGTACTTC. Its protein product is CASRSGTLSYEQYF. Variable domain in full (rest from reference TRBV28 and TRBJ2-7): DVKVTQSSRYLVKRTGEKVFLECVQDMDHENMFWYRQDPGLGLRLIYFSYDVKMKEKGDIPEGYSVSREKKERFSLILESASTNQTSMYLCASRSGTLSYEQYFGPGTRLTVT.

V is TRBV7-2 and J is TRBJ2-7; D not certain. CDR3 length: 15 residues. Looked up from germline, CDR1 is SGHTA and CDR2 is FQGNSA. Trimming cost V 5 bases and J 2 bases, with 16 bases left between them. CDR3 protein: CASSQQPLGAYEQYF. The CDR3 nucleotides are TGTGCCAGCAGCCAACAACCACTTGGGGCCTACGAGCAGTACTTC.

J is TRBJ1-4 and V is TRBV27; D perhaps matches TRBD1 (6 bases). Trimming removed 5 bases from V and 7 bases from J, with 17 bases in between. The V gene's germline CDR1 is MNHEY and CDR2 SMNVEV (reference sequence). The CDR3 has 15 amino acids. CDR3 residues: CASSKDWGALEKLFF. The CDR3 bases are TGTGCCAGCAGTAAGGATTGGGGGGCTCTTGAAAAACTGTTTTTT.

The rearrangement uses TRBV7-6 and TRBJ2-2; perhaps TRBD1 as D (6 bases). The germline gives CDR1 SGHVS, CDR2 FNYEAQ. The CDR3 is 14 residues long. The V end was cut by 4 bases, the J end by 3 bases, with 9 bases between. In DNA form, the CDR3 reads TGTGCCAGCAGCTCCACAGGGCACACCGGGGAGCTGTTTTTT. This codes for CASSSTGHTGELFF.

The gene calls are TRBV30 and TRBJ2-1, with D perhaps matching TRBD1 or TRBD2 (5 bases each). Trimming shortened V by 1 base and J by 4 bases, and 8 bases separated the two germline ends. There are 13 residues in the CDR3. CDR1 and CDR2 from the germline V gene are GTSNPN and SVGIG (reference sequence). CDR3 region: CAWSGGPYNEQFF. CDR3 DNA sequence: TGTGCCTGGAGTGGGGGACCATACAATGAGCAGTTCTTC.

The CDR3 DNA is TGTGCCAGCAGCTTAGAGCGCGGGAGGGCCCGTTGGGAGCAGTACTTC. It yields the protein CASSLERGRARWEQYF. The chain has TRBV7-2 and TRBJ2-7; 9 bases are a match to TRBD2. V was clipped by 1 base and J by 7 bases; unmatched bases: 11. CDR3 length: 16 residues. Germline V gives CDR1 SGHTA, CDR2 FQGNSA.

This rearrangement joins TRBV28 to TRBJ2-5; 8 nucleotides agree with TRBD2. V lost 6 bases and J lost 0; bases outside the gene matches: 9. The germline V gene encodes CDR1 MDHEN and CDR2 SYDVKM. The CDR3 length is 16 residues. This chain's CDR3 is CASSPGGSGNQETQYF. CDR3 DNA sequence: TGTGCCAGCAGCCCTGGTGGTAGCGGGAACCAAGAGACCCAGTACTTC.

This clone was recorded only once. The CDR3 DNA follows: TGCAGCGTCCTGGTTTGGGCCAGGGGAGTTGGTCCGAACACTGAAGCTTTCTTT. This codes for CSVLVWARGVGPNTEAFF. The chain combines TRBV29-1 with TRBJ1-1; D is possibly TRBD1 (6 bases). This CDR3 is built from 18 residues. Germline lookup yields CDR1 SQVTM and CDR2 ANQGSEA. Trimming took off 6 bases at V and 1 base at J, with 27 bases between the two ends.

The rearrangement uses TRBV7-6 and TRBJ2-7; D may be TRBD1 (6 bases). CDR1 SGHVS and CDR2 FNYEAQ come from the germline V gene. V dropped 2 bases and J dropped 6 bases, with 17 bases sitting between them. CDR3 length: 15 amino acids. The CDR3 DNA reads TGTGCCAGCAGCTTAACCCAGAACAGGGTGGGCGAGCAGTACTTC. Its translation: CASSLTQNRVGEQYF.

To note about this clone: A read error is likely, as this CDR3 ends without the conserved phenylalanine or tryptophan. In DNA form, the CDR3 reads TGTGCCAGCAGTGAGGCAACAGGTTCCCATGAAGCTTTCTCT. Translated: CASSEATGSHEAFS. The V and J genes are TRBV6-4 and TRBJ1-1; maybe TRBD1 (5 bases). V was cut by 3 bases and J by 7 bases, with 15 bases left in between. The CDR3 sequence is 14 residues long. Germline V lookup: CDR1 MRHNA, CDR2 SNTAGT.